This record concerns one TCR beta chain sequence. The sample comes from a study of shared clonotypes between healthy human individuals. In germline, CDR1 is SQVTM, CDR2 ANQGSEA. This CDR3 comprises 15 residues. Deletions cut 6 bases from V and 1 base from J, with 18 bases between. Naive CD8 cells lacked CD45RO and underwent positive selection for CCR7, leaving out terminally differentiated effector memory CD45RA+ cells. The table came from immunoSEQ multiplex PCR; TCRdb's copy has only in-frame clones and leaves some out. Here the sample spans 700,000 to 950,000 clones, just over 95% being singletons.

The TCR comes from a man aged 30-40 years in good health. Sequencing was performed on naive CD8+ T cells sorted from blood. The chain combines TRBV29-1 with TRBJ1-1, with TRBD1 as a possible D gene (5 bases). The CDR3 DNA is TGCAGCGTCACTTGGGCGGGGACCCGGAACACTGAAGCTTTCTTT. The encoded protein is CSVTWAGTRNTEAFF.